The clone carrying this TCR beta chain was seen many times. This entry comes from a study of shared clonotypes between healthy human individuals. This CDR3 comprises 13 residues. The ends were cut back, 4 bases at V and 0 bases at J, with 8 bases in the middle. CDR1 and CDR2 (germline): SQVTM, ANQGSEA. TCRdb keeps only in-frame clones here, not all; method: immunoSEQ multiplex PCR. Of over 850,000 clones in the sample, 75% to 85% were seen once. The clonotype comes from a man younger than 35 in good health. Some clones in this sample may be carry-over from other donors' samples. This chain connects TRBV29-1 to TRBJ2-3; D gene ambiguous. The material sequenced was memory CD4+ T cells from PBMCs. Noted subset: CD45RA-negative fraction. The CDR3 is CSVGVSSTDTQYF. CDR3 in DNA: TGCAGCGTTGGAGTAAGTAGCACAGATACGCAGTATTTT.